The 14 T cell receptor beta chains below were found in one sample sequenced in a study of cytomegalovirus exposure and HLA in healthy donors. PCR involved 60 Vbeta and 13 Jbeta primers. The data were produced by immunoSEQ multiplex PCR, yet TCRdb's version contains in-frame clones alone and is incomplete. The data show over 150,000 clones, 77% seen once. Sequencing was performed on PBMCs. The origin of the receptors is a woman aged 25-40 years in good health and CMV-seropositive.

Only a few counts were recorded for this clone. J is TRBJ2-1 and V is TRBV11-3, with TRBD2 matching over 12 bases. The CDR3 loop spans 17 amino acids. With V trimmed by 5 bases and J by 5 bases, 10 bases remained unmatched. The germline V gene encodes CDR1 SGHNT and CDR2 YENEEA. CDR3 sequence reads: CASSRLAGVAGNNEQFF. As DNA, the CDR3 is TGTGCCAGCAGCCGACTAGCGGGAGTTGCGGGTAACAATGAGCAGTTCTTC.

The rearrangement uses TRBV18 and TRBJ2-3; D is possibly TRBD2 (5 bases). Germline values: CDR1 KGHSH, CDR2 LQKENI. CDR3 length equals 18 residues. V shed 4 bases and J shed 0 bases, with 20 bases lying between them. The CDR3 sequence: CASSLKLDGKGSTDTQYF. The CDR3 DNA reads TGTGCCAGCTCACTAAAATTGGACGGGAAAGGGAGCACAGATACGCAGTATTTT. The full variable domain, in which reference TRBV18 and TRBJ2-3 provide the parts outside the CDR3, is NAGVMQNPRHLVRRRGQEARLRCSPMKGHSHVYWYRQLPEEGLKFMVYLQKENIIDESGMPKERFSAEFPKEGPSILRIQQVVRGDSAAYFCASSLKLDGKGSTDTQYFGPGTRLTVL.

The chain recombines TRBV30 with TRBJ2-1; 7 positions match TRBD2. The J segment lost 5 bases and the V segment lost 4 bases, leaving 8 bases of the junction unmatched. Germline CDR1 GTSNPN, CDR2 SVGIG (reference sequence). This CDR3 region has 14 residues. The CDR3 reads CAWNFGGRNNEQFF. CDR3 DNA: TGTGCCTGGAATTTCGGCGGGAGAAACAATGAGCAGTTCTTC.

The chain recombines TRBV21-1 with TRBJ1-1; the table's D call, TRBD1, has no DNA check behind it. TRBV21-1 is assigned pseudogene status. This CDR3 has 11 amino acids. The CDR3 region has the DNA TGTGCCAGCAGGGGGCACACTGAAGCTTTCTTT. Translated, it gives CASRGHTEAFF.

The CDR3 protein is CASSLPEGATETQYF. In DNA, the CDR3 is TGTGCCAGCAGCCTCCCCGAGGGGGCGACGGAGACCCAGTACTTC. V is TRBV7-8 and J is TRBJ2-5; 7 bases are shared with TRBD1. Germline loops: CDR1 SGHVS, CDR2 FQNEAQ. V was clipped by 5 bases and J by 5 bases; unmatched bases: 11. CDR3 length: 15 amino acids.

Here the CDR3 reads CASSQNTEAFF. The CDR3 DNA follows: TGTGCCAGTAGCCAGAACACTGAAGCTTTCTTT. The chain uses TRBV19 and TRBJ1-1; D remains ambiguous. Trimming took 6 bases from V and 1 from J, leaving 3 bases between them. CDR3 length equals 11 residues. The germline gives CDR1 LNHDA, CDR2 SQIVND (reference sequence). The complete variable domain, with remaining parts taken from reference TRBV19 and TRBJ1-1, reads DGGITQSPKYLFRKEGQNVTLSCEQNLNHDAMYWYRQDPGQGLRLIYYSQIVNDFQKGDIAEGYSVSREKKESFPLTVTSAQKNPTAFYLCASSQNTEAFFGQGTRLTVV.

The V gene is TRBV2, the J gene TRBJ2-1, with 7 nucleotides matching TRBD1. Trimming at V came to 7 bases and at J to 2 bases, leaving 8 bases not matched to a gene. The CDR3 length is 15 residues. Germline CDR1 SNHLY, CDR2 FYNNEI. CDR3 region: CASTQGQFTYNEQFF. In nucleotides, the CDR3 is TGTGCCAGCACCCAGGGACAGTTTACCTACAATGAGCAGTTCTTC.

The chain is built from TRBV14 and TRBJ1-2; no firm D call. The CDR3 consists of 14 residues. Germline CDR1 is SGHDN and CDR2 is FVKESK. V dropped 0 bases and J dropped 7 bases, with 12 bases sitting between them. CDR3 loop: CASSQEMDGGGYTF. In nucleotides, the CDR3 is TGTGCCAGCAGCCAAGAGATGGATGGCGGTGGCTACACCTTC.

This chain connects TRBV19 to TRBJ2-3; 9 nucleotides line up with TRBD1. The J segment lost 0 bases and the V segment lost 2 bases, leaving 9 bases of the junction unmatched. The CDR3 is made up of 18 amino acids. Germline V CDR1 and CDR2: LNHDA, SQIVND (reference sequence). DNA of the CDR3: TGTGCCAGTAGTATAAAGGTAGGGACAGGGACTAGCACAGATACGCAGTATTTT. Encoded protein: CASSIKVGTGTSTDTQYF. Based on the CDR3 plus reference TRBV19 and TRBJ2-3, the full variable domain is DGGITQSPKYLFRKEGQNVTLSCEQNLNHDAMYWYRQDPGQGLRLIYYSQIVNDFQKGDIAEGYSVSREKKESFPLTVTSAQKNPTAFYLCASSIKVGTGTSTDTQYFGPGTRLTVL.

The chain uses TRBV5-5 and TRBJ2-1, with a possible D match to TRBD1 (6 bases). Germline V gene sequence: CDR1 SGHKS, CDR2 YYEKEE (reference sequence). This CDR3 region has 15 residues. Deletions cut 3 bases from V and 0 bases from J, with 10 bases between. The CDR3 DNA sequence: TGTGCCAGCAGCTGGACAGCGAGCTCCTACAATGAGCAGTTCTTC. Amino acid sequence: CASSWTASSYNEQFF.

The chain couples TRBV5-4 to TRBJ2-1; 10 bases agree with TRBD2. V lost 2 bases, J lost 2 bases, and 1 base stayed unmatched. Per germline, CDR1 SGHNT and CDR2 YYREEE (reference sequence). The CDR3 covers 15 residues. The CDR3 DNA reads as TGTGCCAGCAGCTTCGGGACTAGCGCCTACAATGAGCAGTTCTTC. Translated, it gives CASSFGTSAYNEQFF.

This chain joins TRBV4-1 and TRBJ1-2; TRBD1 matches 7 bases. The CDR3 loop spans 13 amino acids. J lost 8 bases, V lost 5 bases, and 8 bases had no gene match. Germline assignment: CDR1 MGHRA and CDR2 YSYEKL. In nucleotides, the CDR3 is TGCGCCAGCAGCGCCGACAGGGCGGGCGGCTACACCTTC. This sequence encodes CASSADRAGGYTF.

The chain links TRBV7-2 to TRBJ2-1; possible D gene TRBD2, 5 bases. The CDR3 runs to 16 residues. Germline CDR1 SGHTA, CDR2 FQGNSA. V lost 1 base and J lost 1, with 11 bases in between. CDR3: CASSLVIGVSYNEQFF. The CDR3 nucleotides read TGTGCCAGCAGCTTAGTGATCGGGGTGTCCTACAATGAGCAGTTCTTC.

In DNA form, the CDR3 reads TGTGCCAGCAGCCCCCGGGACACGGCCTACAATGAGCAGTTCTTC. Its translation: CASSPRDTAYNEQFF. The chain uses TRBV11-2 and TRBJ2-1; possibly TRBD1 for D (6 bases). Per the germline V gene, CDR1 is SGHAT and CDR2 is FQNNGV. Trimming cost V 5 bases and J 2 bases, with 13 bases left between them. This CDR3 comprises 15 residues. Drawing the rest from reference TRBV11-2 and TRBJ2-1, the complete variable domain is EAGVAQSPRYKIIEKRQSVAFWCNPISGHATLYWYQQILGQGPKLLIQFQNNGVVDDSQLPKDRFSAERLKGVDSTLKIQPAKLEDSAVYLCASSPRDTAYNEQFFGPGTRLTVL.